The sequence of this T cell receptor beta chain was determined in a study of blood T cell repertoires in COVID-19. Study at large: The samples span acute and convalescent COVID-19 from the United States, Italy and Spain. T cells, B-cell-depleted T cells, or PBMCs supplied cDNA or gDNA.

The repertoire was sequenced with immunoSEQ multiplex PCR; TCRdb's copy has only in-frame clones and lacks some. The data hold 150,000 or so clones, with 84% observed a single time. CDR3 length equals 15 residues. Germline lookup yields CDR1 SGDLS and CDR2 YYNGEE. Trimming pared 4 bases from V and 1 base from J, leaving 12 bases between. The sequenced sample consisted of PBMCs or T cells enriched from blood (not recorded which). This rearrangement joins TRBV9 to TRBJ1-3; D remains unclear. The clonotype originates from a woman between 50 and 59 years old who had been exposed to COVID-19. CDR3 bases: TGTGCCAGCAGCCTAGGGCCTTCATCTGGAAACACCATATATTTT. It translates to CASSLGPSSGNTIYF.